This record covers a single TCR beta chain. The data stem from a study of molecular identifiers for immune sequencing clone quantification. Using its own MiXCR run on the PCR reads, TCRdb lists one record per CDR3 protein. The table has approximately 680,000 distinct CDR3 sequences, around 25% seen once. Sorted naive CD8 T cells, about 20,000 to 1,100,000, were sequenced from 10%, 30% or 50% RNA. Naive CD8 T cells were sorted as CD8+CD4-CCR7+CD45RA+. This receptor was taken from a human donor in good health. Some libraries in this study had Jurkat cell RNA spiked in. Sequenced sample: naive CD8+ T cells from blood, with Jurkat cell RNA spiked in. Subset in this sample: FACS-sorted CD8+CD4-CCR7+CD45RA+ naive T cells.

The CDR3 nucleotides are TGTGCCAGCAGCTTGACTAGATTCAATGAGCAGTTCTTC. As protein: CASSLTRFNEQFF. The genes are TRBV7-2 and TRBJ2-1, with D maybe TRBD2 (6 bases). The V end was cut by 3 bases, the J end by 6 bases, with 9 bases between. Germline CDR1 SGHTA, CDR2 FQGNSA. The CDR3 spans 13 residues.